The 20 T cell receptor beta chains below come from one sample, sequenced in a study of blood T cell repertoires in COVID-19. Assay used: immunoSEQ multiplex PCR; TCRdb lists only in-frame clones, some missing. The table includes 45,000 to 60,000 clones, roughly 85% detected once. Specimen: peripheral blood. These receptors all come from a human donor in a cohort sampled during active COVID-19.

CDR3 coding DNA: TGTGCCAGCAGTTTTAGACAGTTATATAGCAATCAGCCCCAGCATTTT. It yields the protein CASSFRQLYSNQPQHF. This chain links TRBV2 with TRBJ1-5; TRBD1 might be the D (5 bases). Trimming left V 5 bases short and J 0 bases short, with 14 bases between. The CDR3 length is 16 residues. CDR1 is SNHLY, CDR2 FYNNEI, per germline.

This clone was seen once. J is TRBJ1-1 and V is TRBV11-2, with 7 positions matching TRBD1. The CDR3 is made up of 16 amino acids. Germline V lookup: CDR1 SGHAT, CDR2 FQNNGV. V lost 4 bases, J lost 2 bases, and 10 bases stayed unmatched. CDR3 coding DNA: TGTGCCAGCAGCTCTTCCCTAGACAGGGTTAACACTGAAGCTTTCTTT. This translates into CASSSSLDRVNTEAFF.

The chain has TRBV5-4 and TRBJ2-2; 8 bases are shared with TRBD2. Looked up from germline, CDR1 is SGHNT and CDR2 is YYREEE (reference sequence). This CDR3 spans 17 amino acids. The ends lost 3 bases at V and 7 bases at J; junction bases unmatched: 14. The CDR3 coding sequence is TGTGCCAGCAGCTCTCTTCGGGGGGGGTCCCTCGGCGGGGAGCTGTTTTTT. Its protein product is CASSSLRGGSLGGELFF.

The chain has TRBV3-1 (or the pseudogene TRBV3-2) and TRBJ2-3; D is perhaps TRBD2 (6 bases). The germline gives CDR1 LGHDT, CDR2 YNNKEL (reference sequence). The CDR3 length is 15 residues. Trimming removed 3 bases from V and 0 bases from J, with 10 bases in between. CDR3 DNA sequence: TGTGCCAGCAGCCAGAAGGAGGGGAGCACAGATACGCAGTATTTT. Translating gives CASSQKEGSTDTQYF.

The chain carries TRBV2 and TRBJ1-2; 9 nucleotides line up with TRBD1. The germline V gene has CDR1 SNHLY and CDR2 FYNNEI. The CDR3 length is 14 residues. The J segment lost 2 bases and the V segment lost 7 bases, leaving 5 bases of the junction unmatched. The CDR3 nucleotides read TGTGCCAGCACTACGGGGACAGGGAACTATGGCTACACCTTC. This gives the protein CASTTGTGNYGYTF.

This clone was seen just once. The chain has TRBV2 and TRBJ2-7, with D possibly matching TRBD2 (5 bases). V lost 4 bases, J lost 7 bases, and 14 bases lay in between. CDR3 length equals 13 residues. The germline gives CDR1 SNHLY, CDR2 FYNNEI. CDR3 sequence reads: CASSGGARSEQYF. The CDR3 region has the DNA TGTGCCAGCAGTGGGGGAGCTCGATCTGAGCAGTACTTC.

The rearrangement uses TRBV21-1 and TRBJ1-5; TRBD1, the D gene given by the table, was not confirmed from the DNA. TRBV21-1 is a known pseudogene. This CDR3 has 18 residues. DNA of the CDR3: TGTGCCAGCAGCACCACAATTATGCCTCGACAGGGAAGGGAGCCCCAGCATTTT. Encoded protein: CASSTTIMPRQGREPQHF.

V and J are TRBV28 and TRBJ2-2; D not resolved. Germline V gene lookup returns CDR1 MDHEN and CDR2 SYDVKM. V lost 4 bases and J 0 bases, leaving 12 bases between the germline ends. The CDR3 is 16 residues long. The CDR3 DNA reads TGTGCCAGCAGTTCCCGCCTCGGAGCGAACACCGGGGAGCTGTTTTTT. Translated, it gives CASSSRLGANTGELFF. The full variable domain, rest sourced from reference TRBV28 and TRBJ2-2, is DVKVTQSSRYLVKRTGEKVFLECVQDMDHENMFWYRQDPGLGLRLIYFSYDVKMKEKGDIPEGYSVSREKKERFSLILESASTNQTSMYLCASSSRLGANTGELFFGEGSRLTVL.

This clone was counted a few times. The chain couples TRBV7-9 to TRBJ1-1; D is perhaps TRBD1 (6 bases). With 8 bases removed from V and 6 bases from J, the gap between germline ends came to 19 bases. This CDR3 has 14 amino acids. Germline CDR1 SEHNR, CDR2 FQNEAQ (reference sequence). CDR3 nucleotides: TGTGCCAGCTTCGAAACGCGGGGGGCGTCTGAAGCTTTCTTT. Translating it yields CASFETRGASEAFF.

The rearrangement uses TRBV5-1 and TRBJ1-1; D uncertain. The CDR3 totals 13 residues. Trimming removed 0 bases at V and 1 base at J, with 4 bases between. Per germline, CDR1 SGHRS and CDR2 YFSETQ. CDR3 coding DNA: TGCGCCAGCAGCTTGGAACAGAACACTGAAGCTTTCTTT. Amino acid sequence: CASSLEQNTEAFF.

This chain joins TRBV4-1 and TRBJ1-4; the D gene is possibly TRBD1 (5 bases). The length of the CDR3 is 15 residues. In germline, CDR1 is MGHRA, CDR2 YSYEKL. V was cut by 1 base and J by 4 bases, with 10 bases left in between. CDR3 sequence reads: CASSQGGGDNEKLFF. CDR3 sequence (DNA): TGCGCCAGCAGCCAAGGGGGAGGGGATAATGAAAAACTGTTTTTT.

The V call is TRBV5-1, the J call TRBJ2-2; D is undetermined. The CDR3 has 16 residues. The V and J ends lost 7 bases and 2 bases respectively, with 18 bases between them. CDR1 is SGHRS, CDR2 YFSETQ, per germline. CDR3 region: CASRPLETYNTGELFF. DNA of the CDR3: TGCGCCAGCCGACCCCTGGAGACTTATAACACCGGGGAGCTGTTTTTT.

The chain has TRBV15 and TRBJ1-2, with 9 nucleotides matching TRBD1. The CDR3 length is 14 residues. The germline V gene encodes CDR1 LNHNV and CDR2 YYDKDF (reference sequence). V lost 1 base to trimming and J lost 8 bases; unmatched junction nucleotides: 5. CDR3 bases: TGTGCCACCAGCAGAGCCGGGACAGGGAGCGGCTACACCTTC. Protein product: CATSRAGTGSGYTF.

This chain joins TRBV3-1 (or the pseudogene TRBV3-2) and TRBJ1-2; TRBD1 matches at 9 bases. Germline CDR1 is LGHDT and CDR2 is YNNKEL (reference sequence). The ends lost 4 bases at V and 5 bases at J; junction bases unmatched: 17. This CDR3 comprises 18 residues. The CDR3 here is CASSPWDRESPRTYGYTF. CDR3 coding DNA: TGTGCCAGCAGCCCCTGGGACAGGGAATCCCCTCGTACTTATGGCTACACCTTC.

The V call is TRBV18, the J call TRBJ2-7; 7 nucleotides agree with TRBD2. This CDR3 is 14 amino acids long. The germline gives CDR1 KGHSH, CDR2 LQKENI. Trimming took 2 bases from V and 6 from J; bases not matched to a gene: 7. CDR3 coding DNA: TGTGCCAGCTCACCAGGAGCGGGGCTGCGCGAGCAGTACTTC. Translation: CASSPGAGLREQYF.

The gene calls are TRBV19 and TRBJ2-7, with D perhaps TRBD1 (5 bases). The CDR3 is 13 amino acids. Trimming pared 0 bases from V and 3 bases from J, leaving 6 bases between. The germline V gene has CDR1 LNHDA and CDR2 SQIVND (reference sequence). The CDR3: CASSIEQGYEQYF. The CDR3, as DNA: TGTGCCAGTAGTATAGAGCAGGGCTACGAGCAGTACTTC.

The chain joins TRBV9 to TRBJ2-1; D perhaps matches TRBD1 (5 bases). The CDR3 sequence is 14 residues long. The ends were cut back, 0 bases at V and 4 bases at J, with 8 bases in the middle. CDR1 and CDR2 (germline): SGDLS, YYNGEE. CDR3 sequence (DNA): TGTGCCAGCAGCGTAGGTCCAGGGTACAATGAGCAGTTCTTC. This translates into CASSVGPGYNEQFF.

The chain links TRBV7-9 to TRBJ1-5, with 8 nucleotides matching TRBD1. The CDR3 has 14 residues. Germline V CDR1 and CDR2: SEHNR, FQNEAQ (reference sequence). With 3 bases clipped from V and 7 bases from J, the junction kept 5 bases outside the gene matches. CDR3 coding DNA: TGTGCCAGCAGCTTCACAGGGGGGAGCCAGCCCCAGCATTTT. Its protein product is CASSFTGGSQPQHF.

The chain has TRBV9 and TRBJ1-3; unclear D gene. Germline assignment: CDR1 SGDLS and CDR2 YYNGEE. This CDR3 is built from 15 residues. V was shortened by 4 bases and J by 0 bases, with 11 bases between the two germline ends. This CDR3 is CASSLRESSGNTIYF. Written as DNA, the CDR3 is TGTGCCAGCAGCCTGAGGGAGAGCTCTGGAAACACCATATATTTT.

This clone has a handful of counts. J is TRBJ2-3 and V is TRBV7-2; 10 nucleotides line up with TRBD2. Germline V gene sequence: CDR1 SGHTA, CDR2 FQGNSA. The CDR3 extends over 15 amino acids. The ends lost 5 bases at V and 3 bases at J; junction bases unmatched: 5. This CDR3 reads CASSERGGRTDTQYF. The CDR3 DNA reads TGTGCCAGCAGCGAGCGGGGGGGCCGTACAGATACGCAGTATTTT.